Shown below are 21 T cell receptor beta chains from a single sample sequenced in a study of T cell responses to AZD1222 COVID-19 vaccine. TCRdb's copy holds only in-frame clones and misses some; the assay was immunoSEQ multiplex PCR. The profile shows 95,000 to 100,000 clones, just over 90% of them singletons. The sequencing used peripheral blood, collected on day 0 of AZD1222 vaccination. The receptors stem from an adult in good health.

The chain employs TRBV10-3 and TRBJ2-5; no clear D gene. This CDR3 is built from 13 residues. With 3 bases removed from V and 2 bases from J, the gap between germline ends came to 7 bases. Germline V lookup: CDR1 ENHRY, CDR2 SYGVKD. CDR3 bases: TGTGCCATCAGTGACCCGAAGCAAGAGACCCAGTACTTC. Translated, it gives CAISDPKQETQYF.

The CDR3 DNA reads as TGTGCCAGCAGCCAAGCGGGACTAGCGGGGGGCCGGCCCGGGGAGCTGTTTTTT. Translating gives CASSQAGLAGGRPGELFF. This chain joins TRBV3-1 (or the pseudogene TRBV3-2) and TRBJ2-2; 15 bases align to TRBD2. With V trimmed by 1 base and J by 6 bases, 6 bases remained unmatched. Per the germline V gene, CDR1 is LGHDT and CDR2 is YNNKEL (reference sequence). The CDR3 sequence is 18 residues long.

The chain has TRBV5-1 and TRBJ2-1; 8 bases match TRBD1. The CDR3 length is 15 residues. After removal of 7 bases from V and 2 bases from J, the junction contained 8 bases not matched to a gene. Germline V lookup: CDR1 SGHRS, CDR2 YFSETQ. Written as DNA, the CDR3 is TGCGCCAGCGCCTACAGACAGGGGACCTACAATGAGCAGTTCTTC. Translation gives CASAYRQGTYNEQFF.

This clone was observed once. The rearrangement joins TRBV27 to TRBJ1-1, with D possibly matching TRBD1 (5 bases). Germline V gives CDR1 MNHEY, CDR2 SMNVEV (reference sequence). Trimming shortened V by 4 bases and J by 4 bases, and 13 bases separated the two germline ends. This CDR3 is 14 amino acids long. CDR3 protein: CASSWGEGVTEAFF. CDR3 bases: TGTGCCAGCAGTTGGGGGGAAGGGGTCACTGAAGCTTTCTTT.

The chain employs TRBV7-9 and TRBJ1-6, with D tentatively TRBD1 (6 bases). V was cut by 6 bases and J by 7 bases, with 16 bases left in between. CDR3 length: 15 amino acids. Germline-derived CDR1 and CDR2 are SEHNR and FQNEAQ (reference sequence). CDR3 nucleotides: TGTGCCAGCAGTGTGATCGACAGGCGGAATTCACCCCTCCACTTT. Residues: CASSVIDRRNSPLHF.

The CDR3, as DNA: TGTGCCAGCAGCTCCTTGGGGAGGCCGACAGGGGGTCCTACCGGGGAGCTGTTTTTT. Translated: CASSSLGRPTGGPTGELFF. This chain links TRBV5-4 with TRBJ2-2; TRBD1 matches at 9 bases. With V trimmed by 3 bases and J by 5 bases, 17 bases remained unmatched. Per germline, CDR1 SGHNT and CDR2 YYREEE (reference sequence). The CDR3 extends over 19 amino acids.

V gene TRBV9 combines with J gene TRBJ2-3; TRBD2 aligns across 10 bases. V shed 4 bases and J 7 bases; nucleotides not matched to a gene: 9. CDR1 and CDR2 (germline): SGDLS, YYNGEE. The length of the CDR3 is 15 residues. The CDR3 DNA follows: TGTGCCAGCAGCTCACCCAGCGGGGGGGCTTATACGCAGTATTTT. Translation gives CASSSPSGGAYTQYF.

V usage is TRBV19 and J usage is TRBJ1-1; D gene unclear. This CDR3 has 14 residues. Per the germline V gene, CDR1 is LNHDA and CDR2 is SQIVND (reference sequence). Deletions cut 3 bases from V and 1 base from J, with 9 bases between. For the CDR3, the DNA is TGTGCCAGTAGTATGCAGTGGGAGAACACTGAAGCTTTCTTT. This codes for CASSMQWENTEAFF.

The chain couples TRBV5-4 to TRBJ2-3; no firm D call. The V end lost 2 bases, the J end lost 2 bases, and 12 bases lay between the germline ends. CDR1 is SGHNT, CDR2 YYREEE, per germline (reference sequence). The CDR3 length is 15 residues. The CDR3 loop is CASSFPGRDTDTQYF. The CDR3 DNA follows: TGTGCCAGCAGCTTTCCGGGCCGAGACACAGATACGCAGTATTTT.

The chain joins TRBV28 to TRBJ1-2; unclear D gene. The CDR3 extends over 14 amino acids. Germline V gene sequence: CDR1 MDHEN, CDR2 SYDVKM. V lost 10 bases, J lost 3 bases, and 18 bases lay in between. The CDR3 sequence: CATEVGNRYYGYTF. The CDR3 DNA is TGTGCCACCGAGGTAGGGAATCGATACTATGGCTACACCTTC.

For this clone: A read error may produce the germline difference seen at one junction end. The J gene is TRBJ1-4, the V gene TRBV11-2, with D possibly matching TRBD1 (6 bases). The germline V gene has CDR1 SGHAT and CDR2 FQNNGV. The CDR3 is made up of 13 amino acids. The CDR3 bases are TGTGCCAGTCAACTCAGGGGTAGGGCCCCACCGGTTTTT. This translates into CASQLRGRAPPVF.

This rearrangement joins TRBV12-3 or TRBV12-4 to TRBJ2-5, with 7 bases matching TRBD2. This CDR3 spans 13 amino acids. Unmatched junction bases numbered 4, after V lost 6 bases and J lost 3 bases. As DNA, the CDR3 is TGTGCCAGCAGCTGGGGGAGGGAAGAGACCCAGTACTTC. Protein: CASSWGREETQYF.

The rearrangement uses TRBV5-1 and TRBJ1-1; 7 bases line up with TRBD1. The germline gives CDR1 SGHRS, CDR2 YFSETQ. V lost 5 bases, J lost 5 bases, and 9 bases stayed unmatched. The CDR3 has 14 residues. As DNA, the CDR3 is TGCGCCAGCAGTCGACAGGGATGGCGAACTGAAGCTTTCTTT. It yields the protein CASSRQGWRTEAFF.

The CDR3 nucleotides are TGCGCCAGCCGTGCAGGGGTGTACAATGAGCAGTTCTTC. Translating it yields CASRAGVYNEQFF. The rearrangement joins TRBV10-2 to TRBJ2-1; TRBD1 might be the D (6 bases). Germline CDR1 is WSHSY and CDR2 is SAAADI. V was clipped by 8 bases and J by 4 bases, with 12 bases between them. This CDR3 is 13 amino acids long.

The V gene is TRBV5-1, the J gene TRBJ1-2; 7 nucleotides align to TRBD1. V shed 4 bases and J 8 bases; nucleotides not matched to a gene: 8. The CDR3 has 13 amino acids. Germline loops: CDR1 SGHRS, CDR2 YFSETQ. The DNA of the CDR3 is TGCGCCAGCAGCCCTCGAGACAGGGAGGGCTACACCTTC. Protein product: CASSPRDREGYTF.

V and J are TRBV30 and TRBJ1-6, with no clear D. Germline assignment: CDR1 GTSNPN and CDR2 SVGIG (reference sequence). V dropped 2 bases and J dropped 0 bases, with 5 bases sitting between them. CDR3 length: 14 amino acids. In nucleotides, the CDR3 is TGTGCCTGGAGTACGAGCTCCTATAATTCACCCCTCCACTTT. Amino acid sequence: CAWSTSSYNSPLHF.

In this sample, this clone turned up once. J is TRBJ2-5 and V is TRBV6-5; TRBD2 is a possible D gene (5 bases). CDR1 and CDR2 from the germline V gene are MNHEY and SVGAGI. Trimming left V 5 bases short and J 2 bases short, with 6 bases between. The length of the CDR3 is 12 residues. The CDR3 DNA follows: TGTGCCAGCAGTCGGGGACAAGAGACCCAGTACTTC. It codes for CASSRGQETQYF.

This sequence joins TRBV7-3 and TRBJ2-2; 11 nucleotides line up with TRBD2. Per the germline V gene, CDR1 is SGHTA and CDR2 is FQGTGA. The CDR3 is made up of 18 amino acids. After removal of 6 bases from V and 3 bases from J, the junction contained 12 bases not matched to a gene. CDR3 sequence (DNA): TGTGCCAGCAGTATCACTAGCGGGGGTTATAAGGACACCGGGGAGCTGTTTTTT. It specifies CASSITSGGYKDTGELFF.

The sample holds a few counts of this clone. This rearrangement joins TRBV4-1 to TRBJ1-1; no clear D. Germline assignment: CDR1 MGHRA and CDR2 YSYEKL. The length of the CDR3 is 14 residues. V lost 1 base to trimming and J lost 5 bases, with 11 bases between them. The CDR3 sequence: CASSQGPGDTEAFF. The DNA for the CDR3 is TGCGCCAGCAGCCAAGGGCCGGGAGATACTGAAGCTTTCTTT.

The V call is TRBV5-1, the J call TRBJ1-1; the D gene is possibly TRBD1 (6 bases). The CDR3 has 17 residues. The V gene lost 7 bases and the J gene lost 3 bases, with 25 bases spanning the gap. In germline, CDR1 is SGHRS, CDR2 YFSETQ. CDR3 DNA: TGCGCCAGCCGACGGGGGCCTCCCAGTCGCTGGGACACTGAAGCTTTCTTT. It translates to CASRRGPPSRWDTEAFF. The full variable domain, its missing parts supplied by reference TRBV5-1 and TRBJ1-1, is KAGVTQTPRYLIKTRGQQVTLSCSPISGHRSVSWYQQTPGQGLQFLFEYFSETQRNKGNFPGRFSGRQFSNSRSEMNVSTLELGDSALYLCASRRGPPSRWDTEAFFGQGTRLTVV.

The chain employs TRBV2 and TRBJ1-1; 7 bases fit TRBD1. Germline CDR1 and CDR2: SNHLY and FYNNEI. Trimming at V came to 6 bases and at J to 7 bases, leaving 5 bases not matched to a gene. The CDR3 has 12 residues. CDR3 region: CASRVTGLEAFF. For the CDR3, the DNA is TGTGCCAGCAGGGTGACAGGGCTTGAAGCTTTCTTT.